This T cell receptor (beta chain) was recorded in a study of blood T cell repertoires in COVID-19. Study-wide background: Acute and convalescent COVID-19 samples came from the United States, Italy and Spain. PBMCs, B-cell-depleted T cells, or T cells provided the cDNA or gDNA that made up the material.

In the original processing: Reference gene primer amplification yielded estimated nucleated cell counts. Some clones are missing from TCRdb's copy, which holds only in-frame ones; the method was immunoSEQ multiplex PCR. V, J and clone size are those of that table, while D and trimming were read from the DNA. The sample records roughly 200,000 clones, approximately 87% being singletons. This clone was recorded only once. Germline lookup yields CDR1 LNHNV and CDR2 YYDKDF (reference sequence). The CDR3 length is 13 residues. The germline V and J ends were trimmed by 9 bases and 2 bases, with 13 bases remaining between them.

Input material: peripheral blood. The rearrangement joins TRBV15 to TRBJ2-5, with a weak D call TRBD2 (6 bases). The clonotype originates from a man between 60 and 70 years old who had recovered from COVID-19. The CDR3 region is CATGGYGQETQYF. The CDR3 DNA reads as TGTGCCACGGGAGGCTACGGGCAAGAGACCCAGTACTTC.